The present T cell receptor (beta chain) was sequenced within a study of blood T cell repertoires in COVID-19. Study context: Both acute and convalescent COVID-19 samples were obtained from the United States, Italy and Spain.

CDR3 length equals 15 residues. Germline V gene data show CDR1 as SGHTA and CDR2 as FQGNSA. The V end lost 4 bases, the J end lost 15 bases, and 25 bases lay between the germline ends. This clone came up a few times. Per the original data handling: Estimation of nucleated cell counts was performed using reference gene primer amplification. Sequencing used immunoSEQ multiplex PCR; TCRdb keeps in-frame clones, though not all of them. V and J calls and clone size are copied from that table; D and trimming were computed from the DNA. Altogether tens of thousands of clones are present, about 79% being singletons, with the ten largest covering 3.5% to 4.5%.

This chain connects TRBV7-2 to TRBJ2-1, with a tentative D call TRBD2 (6 bases). The clonotype comes from a woman between 50 and 59 years old with acute or convalescent COVID-19. Sequencing was done on a sample of peripheral blood. As DNA, the CDR3 is TGTGCCAGCAGCTCCTCCACCGGGACTGGCGCCACCAGGTTCTTC. Its translation is CASSSSTGTGATRFF.